The present TCR beta chain was sequenced within a study of T cell changes during pregnancy in multiple sclerosis. CDR1 is MGHRA, CDR2 YSYEKL, per germline. The CDR3 totals 17 residues. Here immunoSEQ multiplex PCR was the method, and the copy in TCRdb shows in-frame clones only, minus some. Among just under 65,000 clones, about 93% were seen once, and the ten largest hold approximately 3.3%. A remark on this clone: One end of the junction does not line up with germline, which may come from a read error.

The sample was CD8+ T cells from peripheral blood mononuclear cells, taken in the second trimester of pregnancy. The chain is built from TRBV4-1 and TRBJ2-3; 11 nucleotides agree with TRBD2. The TCR was taken from a female donor with multiple sclerosis, enrolled in a pregnancy study. The CDR3 DNA is TGCGCCAGCAGCAAAGAACGGTCGGGACTAGCGGAAGATACGCAGTATTTT. It is translated as CASSKERSGLAEDTQYF.